The 22 T cell receptor beta chains below were found in one sample sequenced in a study of T cell responses to AZD1222 COVID-19 vaccine. The method was immunoSEQ multiplex PCR; TCRdb's version includes in-frame clones alone and lacks a portion of them. The data show 45,000 to 65,000 clones, about 80% seen once. The sample in question was peripheral blood, obtained 28 days after the second AZD1222 dose. These receptors originate from an adult who received the AZD1222 COVID-19 vaccine.

The CDR3 sequence: CASSYPWGGGQFTGEQFF. For the CDR3, the DNA is TGTGCCAGCAGTTACCCCTGGGGAGGGGGACAGTTCACCGGTGAGCAGTTCTTC. This chain joins TRBV6-2 or TRBV6-3 and TRBJ2-1; tentatively, D is TRBD1 or TRBD2 (7 bases each). V was pared by 2 bases and J by 9 bases, with 26 bases between. The CDR3 has 18 amino acids. Per the germline V gene, CDR1 is MNHEY and CDR2 is SVGEGT.

The gene calls are TRBV11-3 and TRBJ2-2; 11 bases fit TRBD2. Germline V gene sequence: CDR1 SGHNT, CDR2 YENEEA. The J segment lost 7 bases and the V segment lost 4 bases, leaving 11 bases of the junction unmatched. The CDR3 runs to 17 residues. For the CDR3, the DNA is TGTGCCAGCAGCTCAGCAACCGGGACTAGCGGTAGCGGGGAGCTGTTTTTT. It encodes CASSSATGTSGSGELFF.

The chain recombines TRBV12-3 or TRBV12-4 with TRBJ2-5; D not certain. V lost 7 bases and J lost 5, with 14 bases in between. CDR3 length equals 13 residues. The CDR3 loop is CASTSYRRETQYF. CDR3 bases: TGTGCCAGCACGTCCTATAGGCGGGAGACCCAGTACTTC.

This chain uses TRBV3-1 (or the pseudogene TRBV3-2) with TRBJ1-2; TRBD1 is a possible D gene (6 bases). The V end lost 3 bases, the J end lost 0 bases, and 11 bases lay between the germline ends. Germline CDR1 LGHDT, CDR2 YNNKEL (reference sequence). This CDR3 region has 15 residues. CDR3 coding DNA: TGTGCCAGCAGCCACAGACAGGTCCCTAACTATGGCTACACCTTC. Its protein product is CASSHRQVPNYGYTF.

To note about this clone: The same CDR3 arises from other DNA sequences in this sample as well. The chain uses TRBV2 and TRBJ2-2; 8 nucleotides align to TRBD1. J was trimmed by 4 bases and V by 4 bases; bases with no gene match: 5. There are 15 residues in the CDR3. CDR1 and CDR2 (germline): SNHLY, FYNNEI. The CDR3 DNA reads TGTGCCAGCAGTGCGAGACAGGGGAGCACCGGGGAGCTGTTTTTT. Residues: CASSARQGSTGELFF.

This sequence joins TRBV7-2 and TRBJ2-1, with 10 bases fitting TRBD2. The CDR3 loop spans 16 amino acids. V was pared by 2 bases and J by 8 bases, with 9 bases of the junction left unmatched. The germline gives CDR1 SGHTA, CDR2 FQGNSA. CDR3 residues: CASSLTPSGGVYEQFF. The CDR3 DNA reads as TGTGCCAGCAGCTTAACTCCCAGCGGGGGGGTCTATGAGCAGTTCTTC.

The gene calls are TRBV30 and TRBJ2-4; TRBD1 aligns across 9 bases. This CDR3 has 17 amino acids. Looked up from germline, CDR1 is GTSNPN and CDR2 is SVGIG (reference sequence). Trimming cost V 5 bases and J 3 bases; bases outside gene matches: 14. The CDR3 is CAWAGDRAGWGKNIQYF. The CDR3, as DNA: TGTGCCTGGGCCGGGGACAGGGCGGGATGGGGCAAAAACATTCAGTACTTC.

V usage is TRBV3-1 (or the pseudogene TRBV3-2) and J usage is TRBJ1-5, with 8 bases aligning to TRBD1. The CDR3 extends over 17 amino acids. V lost 1 base, J lost 15 bases, and 20 bases stayed unmatched. Germline loops: CDR1 LGHDT, CDR2 YNNKEL (reference sequence). CDR3 sequence (DNA): TGTGCCAGCAGCCAAGGACGATTTCCCGGGACAGGTGTTGGCATGCATTTT. Protein product: CASSQGRFPGTGVGMHF.

The genes are TRBV19 and TRBJ1-1, with D tentatively TRBD1 (6 bases). The CDR3 sequence is 15 residues long. Deletions cut 5 bases from V and 0 bases from J, with 13 bases between. Germline-derived CDR1 and CDR2 are LNHDA and SQIVND (reference sequence). In DNA, the CDR3 is TGTGCCAGTAGTGGCAGGGGATCAATGAACACTGAAGCTTTCTTT. Translating gives CASSGRGSMNTEAFF.

The DNA of the CDR3 is TGTGCCAGCAGACCCCGGGGAAATTCACCCCTCCACTTT. Encoded protein: CASRPRGNSPLHF. V is TRBV6-5 and J is TRBJ1-6; D is unclear. This CDR3 comprises 13 residues. In germline, CDR1 is MNHEY, CDR2 SVGAGI. V was cut by 6 bases and J by 7 bases, with 10 bases left in between.

The rearrangement links TRBV19 to TRBJ1-5, with D possibly TRBD1 on 6 matching bases. Deletions cut 7 bases from V and 9 bases from J, with 13 bases between. Germline assignment: CDR1 LNHDA and CDR2 SQIVND (reference sequence). CDR3 length: 12 amino acids. Here the CDR3 DNA reads TGTGCCAGTAAGGGGGATTTATCGCCCCAGCATTTT. Translation: CASKGDLSPQHF.

V gene TRBV10-1 combines with J gene TRBJ2-2, with D hard to call. The CDR3 has 13 amino acids. CDR1 WNHNN and CDR2 SYGVQD come from the germline V gene (reference sequence). The V end lost 6 bases, the J end lost 6 bases, and 11 bases lay between the germline ends. In nucleotides, the CDR3 is TGCGCCAGCAGCCACTTCGGCCCCGGGGAGCTGTTTTTT. Its protein product is CASSHFGPGELFF.

The chain couples TRBV6-1 to TRBJ1-6; TRBD1 matches at 10 bases. With 3 bases clipped from V and 1 base from J, the junction kept 9 bases outside the gene matches. Per germline, CDR1 MNHNS and CDR2 SASEGT. The CDR3 is made up of 19 amino acids. The CDR3 region has the DNA TGTGCCAGCAGTGAGTCTTTGGGACAGGGGAGGTCCTATAATTCACCCCTCCACTTT. It codes for CASSESLGQGRSYNSPLHF.

This clone was observed a single time. The V gene is TRBV12-3 or TRBV12-4, the J gene TRBJ1-1; 9 bases agree with TRBD1. The V and J ends lost 7 bases and 4 bases, in that order; junction bases with no gene match: 4. This CDR3 comprises 13 residues. The CDR3 DNA reads TGTGCCAGCACCCCACAGGGGGCCACTGAAGCTTTCTTT. Its translation is CASTPQGATEAFF.

The chain links TRBV30 to TRBJ1-3, with no clear D. The germline V gene encodes CDR1 GTSNPN and CDR2 SVGIG (reference sequence). Trimming shortened V by 3 bases and J by 0 bases, and 3 bases separated the two germline ends. The CDR3 loop spans 12 amino acids. The CDR3 DNA follows: TGTGCCTGGAGAGACTCTGGAAACACCATATATTTT. Amino acids: CAWRDSGNTIYF.

The chain recombines TRBV3-1 (or the pseudogene TRBV3-2) with TRBJ1-5; weak D call: TRBD1 (5 bases). V dropped 4 bases and J dropped 5 bases, with 9 bases sitting between them. The CDR3 is made up of 13 amino acids. Germline V gene sequence: CDR1 LGHDT, CDR2 YNNKEL (reference sequence). In DNA, the CDR3 is TGTGCCAGCAGCCGGGGGATTGATCAGCCCCAGCATTTT. It specifies CASSRGIDQPQHF.

This clone was picked up a small number of times. The chain carries TRBV6-5 and TRBJ1-2, with 7 nucleotides matching TRBD1. Trimming cost V 7 bases and J 4 bases; bases outside gene matches: 12. The CDR3 consists of 15 residues. Germline CDR1 is MNHEY and CDR2 is SVGAGI. The CDR3 region is CASKDLRGISYGYTF. The CDR3 nucleotides read TGTGCCAGCAAGGACCTCAGGGGGATTAGCTATGGCTACACCTTC.

The chain is built from TRBV19 and TRBJ1-2; D may be TRBD1 (5 bases). V lost 8 bases, J lost 5 bases, and 15 bases lay in between. The CDR3 has 13 residues. Germline V lookup: CDR1 LNHDA, CDR2 SQIVND (reference sequence). The CDR3 bases are TGTGCCAGTGGCTTGGGGCCGGGGTATGGCTACACCTTC. Its translation: CASGLGPGYGYTF.

This chain links TRBV6-1 with TRBJ1-6; 9 bases fit TRBD1. This CDR3 contains 14 residues. The ends lost 2 bases at V and 10 bases at J; junction bases unmatched: 3. Germline V lookup: CDR1 MNHNS, CDR2 SASEGT. The CDR3 protein is CASSETGQGSPLHF. CDR3 coding DNA: TGTGCCAGCAGTGAAACGGGACAGGGATCACCCCTCCACTTT.

This clone appeared once. The rearrangement links TRBV7-3 to TRBJ2-3; D is unclear. Germline V gene lookup returns CDR1 SGHTA and CDR2 FQGTGA. The CDR3 loop spans 15 amino acids. Trimming removed 3 bases from V and 6 bases from J, with 16 bases in between. Written as DNA, the CDR3 is TGTGCCAGCAGCTTGACGGGTAGAGGTTCGGATACGCAGTATTTT. Translation: CASSLTGRGSDTQYF.

This chain links TRBV6-1 with TRBJ1-1; D is unresolved. Looked up from germline, CDR1 is MNHNS and CDR2 is SASEGT. This CDR3 has 12 amino acids. Trimming stripped 0 bases from V and 11 bases from J, with 10 bases between. The CDR3 nucleotides read TGTGCCAGCAGTGAAGCGGAGAGGATTGCTTTCTTT. Translation gives CASSEAERIAFF.

The V gene is TRBV6-2 or TRBV6-3, the J gene TRBJ2-3; no clear D. There are 15 residues in the CDR3. Trimming cost V 3 bases and J 5 bases, with 15 bases left between them. Germline V gives CDR1 MNHEY, CDR2 SVGEGT. This chain's CDR3 is CASSYSGPLVDTQYF. In DNA, the CDR3 is TGTGCCAGCAGTTATTCAGGACCCCTTGTAGATACGCAGTATTTT.